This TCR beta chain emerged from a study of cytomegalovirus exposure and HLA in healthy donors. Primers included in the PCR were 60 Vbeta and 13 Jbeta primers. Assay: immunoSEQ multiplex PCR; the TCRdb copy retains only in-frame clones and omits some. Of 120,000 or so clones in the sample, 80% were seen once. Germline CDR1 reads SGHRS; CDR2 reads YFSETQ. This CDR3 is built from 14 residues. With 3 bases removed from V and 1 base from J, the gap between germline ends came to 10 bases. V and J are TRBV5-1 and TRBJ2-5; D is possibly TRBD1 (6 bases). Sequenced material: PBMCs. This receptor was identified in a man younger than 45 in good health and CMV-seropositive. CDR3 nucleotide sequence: TGCGCCAGCAGCTCGGGCAGGGGCCAAGAGACCCAGTACTTC. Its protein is CASSSGRGQETQYF.